Below, 10 T cell receptor beta chains from the same sample are listed, as sequenced in a study of T cells after yellow fever vaccination. TCRdb used MiXCR to reprocess the 5' RACE reads, holding one entry per CDR3 protein. The profile shows 240,000 or so distinct CDR3 sequences, 6.9% of them singletons. The specimen was CD4+ T cells sorted from PBMCs, collected 15 days after the yellow fever booster vaccination. Receptors were obtained from a man aged 30 to 45 who received the YFV17D yellow fever vaccine.

J is TRBJ2-1 and V is TRBV3-1, with 9 bases that match TRBD2. The V gene end was trimmed by 2 bases and the J gene end by 10 bases; junction bases not matched to a gene: 9. The CDR3 runs 15 residues. Germline CDR1 reads LGHDT; CDR2 reads YNNKEL (reference sequence). CDR3 sequence (DNA): TGTGCCAGCAGCCAACTCGCGGGGGGGATCAGGGAGCAGTTCTTC. It is translated as CASSQLAGGIREQFF.

In this sample, this clonotype turned up many times. V and J are TRBV19 and TRBJ2-1; possible D gene TRBD1, 5 bases. The CDR3 consists of 18 residues. Germline CDR1 is LNHDA and CDR2 is SQIVND (reference sequence). Trimming removed 3 bases at V and 1 base at J, with 19 bases between. CDR3 sequence: CASSIRVSAGLSYNEQFF. For the CDR3, the DNA is TGTGCCAGTAGTATTCGTGTTTCGGCAGGGTTATCCTACAATGAGCAGTTCTTC.

This clonotype was seen repeatedly, ten times or more. The chain recombines TRBV24-1 with TRBJ2-3, with TRBD2 matching 8 bases. Germline V gene sequence: CDR1 KGHDR, CDR2 SFDVKD. The J segment lost 4 bases and the V segment lost 6 bases, leaving 11 bases of the junction unmatched. The CDR3 loop spans 16 amino acids. CDR3 sequence (DNA): TGTGCCACCAGTAAACAAAGCGGGAGTTTCGCAGATACGCAGTATTTT. Encoded protein: CATSKQSGSFADTQYF.

This clonotype was detected only a few times. This rearrangement joins TRBV11-2 to TRBJ2-1, with D maybe TRBD2 (5 bases). The V and J ends lost 5 bases and 0 bases respectively, with 11 bases between them. The V gene's germline CDR1 is SGHAT and CDR2 FQNNGV. This CDR3 spans 15 amino acids. The CDR3 sequence is CASSPSEGSYNEQFF. CDR3 nucleotide sequence: TGTGCCAGCAGCCCGTCTGAGGGCTCCTACAATGAGCAGTTCTTC.

In this sample, this clonotype turned up a few times. The V and J genes are TRBV20-1 and TRBJ1-2; D possibly corresponds to TRBD1 (6 bases). The CDR3 has 12 amino acids. V lost 5 bases and J 2 bases, leaving 9 bases between the germline ends. Germline V lookup: CDR1 DFQATT, CDR2 SNEGSKA (reference sequence). CDR3 sequence reads: CSARDKNYGYTF. In DNA, the CDR3 is TGCAGTGCTCGGGACAAGAACTATGGCTACACCTTC.

On this clonotype: This clone may be a read error of a much larger clone one base away. The rearrangement joins TRBV5-1 to TRBJ2-1; D uncertain. Germline CDR1 and CDR2: SGHRS and YFSETQ. The CDR3 runs 19 residues. DNA for the CDR3: TGCGTCAGCGCAACGCTAGGGAACGTCACGAGACTTTCCTACAATGAGCAGTTCTTC. Translated, it gives CVSATLGNVTRLSYNEQFF.

The chain uses TRBV20-1 and TRBJ1-2; the match to TRBD1 covers 7 bases. Germline V CDR1 and CDR2: DFQATT, SNEGSKA (reference sequence). This CDR3 contains 14 residues. V shed 5 bases, J shed 2 bases, and the junction held 8 bases outside the gene matches. CDR3 sequence: CSAADRVGNYGYTF. CDR3 coding DNA: TGCAGTGCTGCCGACAGGGTGGGGAACTATGGCTACACCTTC.

This clonotype came up a few times. CDR3 sequence reads: CASSSFWTGHTANVLTF. DNA of the CDR3: TGTGCCAGCAGTTCCTTTTGGACAGGGCACACGGCCAACGTCCTGACTTTC. The chain employs TRBV28 and TRBJ2-6, with TRBD1 matching over 8 bases. Germline CDR1 MDHEN, CDR2 SYDVKM. Trimming at V came to 4 bases and at J to 6 bases, leaving 11 bases not matched to a gene. The CDR3 consists of 17 residues.

This clonotype was detected a few times. The chain is built from TRBV29-1 and TRBJ1-2; 7 positions agree with TRBD1. Per the germline V gene, CDR1 is SQVTM and CDR2 is ANQGSEA. V lost 3 bases and J lost 3; bases outside the gene matches: 10. This CDR3 region has 15 residues. CDR3 sequence: CSVDPESGTDYGYTF. The CDR3 DNA reads TGCAGCGTTGACCCTGAGAGCGGGACAGACTATGGCTACACCTTC.

Many counts were recorded for this clonotype. The J gene is TRBJ2-7, the V gene TRBV20-1; 8 positions match TRBD1. Germline V gives CDR1 DFQATT, CDR2 SNEGSKA (reference sequence). CDR3 length: 13 amino acids. The V gene end was trimmed by 7 bases and the J gene end by 1 base; junction bases not matched to a gene: 6. The DNA of the CDR3 is TGCAGTGTCCCGGACAGGGTGTCCTACGAGCAGTACTTC. Residues: CSVPDRVSYEQYF.